Only a few counts were recorded for the clone carrying this TCR beta chain. Antigen unknown. Germline V gene lookup returns CDR1 SEHNR and CDR2 FQNEAQ (reference sequence). CDR3 length: 17 residues. The V gene lost 1 base and the J gene lost 2 bases, with 16 bases spanning the gap. The data originate from a study of response to subunit inactivated influenza vaccine. Regarding the study as a whole: After each seasonal influenza vaccination, few new T cells are recruited, the authors suggested.

In TCRdb, the RT-PCR reads were re-called with MiXCR into one record per CDR3 protein. The sample lists hundreds of thousands of distinct CDR3 sequences, 12% to 15% occurring once. The input for sequencing was PBMCs from blood, taken 14 to 15 days before vaccination. The chain joins TRBV7-9 to TRBJ2-3; a weak D match, TRBD2 (6 bases). The clonotype originates from a man in his fifties who received an inactivated influenza vaccine. The CDR3 sequence is CASSLGMGGVFTDTQYF. The DNA for the CDR3 is TGTGCCAGCAGCTTAGGGATGGGGGGTGTCTTCACAGATACGCAGTATTTT.